This entry features one TCR beta chain sequence. The antigen is unknown. These data originate in a study of cytomegalovirus exposure and HLA in healthy donors. Whole-study findings and limits: The study put some 160 TCR beta chains on its list as cytomegalovirus-associated. In a later analysis, productive TCRs from donors in an Asian-associated ancestry cluster reportedly carried fewer N-insertions than the cohort mean.

The CDR3 is 13 residues long. Germline V gene lookup returns CDR1 SNHLY and CDR2 FYNNEI. V shed 5 bases and J shed 7 bases, with 12 bases lying between them. This PCR relied on a set of 60 Vbeta primers and 13 Jbeta primers. Authors' methods: Approximately 86 million unique TCR beta chains, roughly 12 million shared, were counted in a later analysis. Assay: immunoSEQ multiplex PCR; the TCRdb copy retains only in-frame clones and omits some. D and trimming come from the DNA, and the V and J calls and clone size come from that table. The sample carries 150,000 to 200,000 clones, roughly 88% recorded once.

V usage is TRBV2 and J usage is TRBJ1-5; perhaps TRBD1 as D (6 bases). The sample consisted of PBMCs. This clonotype originated in a woman aged 18 to 35 in good health and CMV-seronegative. CDR3 nucleotide sequence: TGTGCCAGCAGTAGGGGGGGGCAACAGCCCCAGCATTTT. It yields the protein CASSRGGQQPQHF.